These 11 T cell receptor beta chains were sequenced from one sample in a study of human T cells and chemical hapten exposure. TCRdb called the RACE reads again in MiXCR, with one record for every CDR3 protein. The profile shows around 350,000 distinct CDR3 sequences, approximately 5% of them singletons. Time point described: pre-sensitization, week 0. Treatment reported: therapeutic diphenylcyclopropenone sensitization with weekly scalp DPC. This specimen was whole blood, taken in connection with sensitization to the hapten diphenylcyclopropenone (DPC). These receptors were obtained from a woman younger than 30 with alopecia areata. Some clones in this sample may be carry-over from other donors' samples.

This clonotype was seen a handful of times. V usage is TRBV28 and J usage is TRBJ1-6; no clear D gene. Trimming left V 11 bases short and J 9 bases short, with 17 bases between. The CDR3 has 13 residues. CDR1 is MDHEN and CDR2 is SYDVKM in the germline V gene. For the CDR3, the DNA is TGTGCCGCCAGGAACTTACCGGGTTCACCCCTCCACTTT. Its translation is CAARNLPGSPLHF.

The gene calls are TRBV20-1 and TRBJ2-3; D not certain. V was cut by 3 bases and J by 0 bases, with 7 bases left in between. In germline, CDR1 is DFQATT, CDR2 SNEGSKA (reference sequence). This CDR3 region has 13 residues. CDR3 coding DNA: TGCAGTGCTAGGGGGTTTAGCACAGATACGCAGTATTTT. It yields the protein CSARGFSTDTQYF.

V and J are TRBV10-3 and TRBJ2-3, with unresolved D. Germline CDR1 is ENHRY and CDR2 is SYGVKD. Between the trimmed V and J ends, which lost 5 bases and 2 bases, there was a span of 8 bases. The CDR3 sequence is 13 residues long. For the CDR3, the DNA is TGTGCCATCAGTCTGAGCAACACAGATACGCAGTATTTT. This translates into CAISLSNTDTQYF.

The chain carries TRBV5-4 and TRBJ2-2; TRBD1 matches 7 bases. Germline V gene data show CDR1 as SGHNT and CDR2 as YYREEE (reference sequence). There are 15 residues in the CDR3. The junction had 6 bases not matched to a gene; V was cut back by 6 bases and J by 1 base. The CDR3 region is CASTDRPQNTGELFF. The CDR3 coding sequence is TGTGCCAGCACGGACAGGCCTCAGAACACCGGGGAGCTGTTTTTT.

This clonotype has at least ten counts. The rearrangement joins TRBV15 to TRBJ2-3; 12 bases are shared with TRBD2. The CDR3 is 20 amino acids. The J segment lost 0 bases and the V segment lost 0 bases, leaving 10 bases of the junction unmatched. Per the germline V gene, CDR1 is LNHNV and CDR2 is YYDKDF (reference sequence). CDR3 in amino acids: CATSRESASGGAGSTDTQYF. The CDR3 DNA follows: TGTGCCACCAGCAGAGAGTCAGCTAGCGGGGGGGCAGGTAGCACAGATACGCAGTATTTT.

This clonotype showed up just a few times. The CDR3 loop reads CSAEGPSTDTQYF. DNA for the CDR3: TGCAGCGCCGAGGGCCCTAGCACAGATACGCAGTATTTT. This chain joins TRBV29-1 and TRBJ2-3, with a possible D match to TRBD2 (5 bases). The CDR3 runs 13 residues. Germline V CDR1 and CDR2: SQVTM, ANQGSEA. Trimming pared 7 bases from V and 0 bases from J, leaving 11 bases between.

This clonotype was seen at least ten times. The CDR3 bases are TGTGCCAGCAGTCCCTGGACAGATCTAGCCAAAAACATTCAGTACTTC. Translation: CASSPWTDLAKNIQYF. The J gene is TRBJ2-4, the V gene TRBV28; perhaps TRBD1 as D (6 bases). V lost 5 bases and J 0 bases, leaving 14 bases between the germline ends. The CDR3 length is 16 residues. Germline CDR1 reads MDHEN; CDR2 reads SYDVKM.

V gene TRBV7-9 combines with J gene TRBJ1-2; weak D call: TRBD1 (6 bases). Germline lookup yields CDR1 SEHNR and CDR2 FQNEAQ (reference sequence). The V gene lost 1 base and the J gene lost 5 bases, with 20 bases spanning the gap. The CDR3 is 17 residues long. CDR3 loop: CASSLGLAGAGLYGYTF. The CDR3 region has the DNA TGTGCCAGCAGCTTAGGCCTAGCGGGGGCCGGATTGTATGGCTACACCTTC.

This clonotype showed up just a few times. This chain links TRBV2 with TRBJ2-3; 9 bases are shared with TRBD2. The germline gives CDR1 SNHLY, CDR2 FYNNEI. The length of the CDR3 is 18 residues. J was trimmed by 5 bases and V by 4 bases; bases with no gene match: 16. The CDR3 here is CASSGAGNSGGRGDTQYF. CDR3 DNA: TGTGCCAGCAGTGGGGCGGGTAATAGCGGGGGCCGGGGAGATACGCAGTATTTT.

DNA of the CDR3: TGCAGCGCCGGCGGCAGGGATTTTGGCTACACCTTC. Encoded protein: CSAGGRDFGYTF. This chain connects TRBV29-1 to TRBJ1-2; perhaps TRBD1 as D (5 bases). The CDR3 runs 12 residues. Trimming pared 7 bases from V and 7 bases from J, leaving 16 bases between. In germline, CDR1 is SQVTM, CDR2 ANQGSEA.

The V call is TRBV10-3, the J call TRBJ2-7; either TRBD1 or TRBD2 may supply D (6 bases each). CDR3 length: 13 residues. The V gene's germline CDR1 is ENHRY and CDR2 SYGVKD. Trimming took 3 bases from V and 5 from J, leaving 11 bases between them. DNA for the CDR3: TGTGCCATCAGTGATGGGGGGCGCGACGAGCAGTACTTC. It encodes CAISDGGRDEQYF.